This record covers a single TCR beta chain. Its antigen is unidentified. These data are taken from a study of OX40 agonist ivuxolimab in advanced cancers. Study summary: Age averaged around 60 years (range about 20 to 79), and 70% to 85% were male.

This CDR3 comprises 14 residues. Germline trimming cut 3 bases from V and 6 bases from J; bases unmatched to any gene: 0. Germline V lookup: CDR1 SGDLS, CDR2 YYNGEE. General study points: In the expanded peripheral T cells, antigen specificity was never determined. Certain nonresponders additionally had low normalized T-cell clonal expansion.

Sequencing was performed with immunoSEQ multiplex PCR; in TCRdb, only in-frame clones are kept and a portion is missing. The sample has about 51,000 clones; around 82% are singletons. V is TRBV9 and J is TRBJ2-3, with TRBD2 identical over 14 bases. The source of this sequence is an adult with an advanced solid tumor such as melanoma, head and neck, liver or kidney cancer. Sequenced here: CD4+ or CD8+ T cells sorted from blood, sampled in a trial of the OX40 agonist ivuxolimab. This CDR3 is CASSGTSGRDTQYF. In DNA, the CDR3 is TGTGCCAGCAGCGGGACTAGCGGGAGGGATACGCAGTATTTT.